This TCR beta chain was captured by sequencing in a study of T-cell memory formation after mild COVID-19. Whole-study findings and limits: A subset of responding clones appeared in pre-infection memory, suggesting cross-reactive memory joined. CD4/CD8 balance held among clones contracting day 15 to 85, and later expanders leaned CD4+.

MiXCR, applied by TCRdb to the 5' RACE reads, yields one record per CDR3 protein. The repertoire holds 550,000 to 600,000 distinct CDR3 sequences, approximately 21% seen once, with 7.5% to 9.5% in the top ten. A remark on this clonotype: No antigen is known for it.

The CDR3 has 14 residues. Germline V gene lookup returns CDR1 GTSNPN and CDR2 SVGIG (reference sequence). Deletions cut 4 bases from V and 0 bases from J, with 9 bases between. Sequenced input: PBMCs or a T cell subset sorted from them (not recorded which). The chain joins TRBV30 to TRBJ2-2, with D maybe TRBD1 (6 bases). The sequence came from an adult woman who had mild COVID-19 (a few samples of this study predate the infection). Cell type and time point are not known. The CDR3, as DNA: TGTGCCTGGAAGGGACATTCGAACACCGGGGAGCTGTTTTTT. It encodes CAWKGHSNTGELFF.